The source of this TCR beta chain is a study of blood T cells in healthy people across ages (dated by TCRdb to between 2015 and 2017). Describing the broader study: Template switching captured roughly one uniquely barcoded TCR beta cDNA molecule per two T cells in model experiments. The donors were split into four age groups: young (average approximately 16 years), middle-aged (about 40), aged (over 55) and long-lived (approximately 80). Using the same blood draw, the study looked at two additional independent replicas of 1 million unique cDNA reads for two donors, one aged 18 to 30 and the other aged 80 or older. Age-related changes in TCR beta repertoire diversity were measured in the study by deep sequencing normalized with unique cDNA molecular identifiers. Donors of different ages were randomly distributed across sequencing lanes to avoid experimental bias.

Between the V and J ends, shortened by 6 bases and 3 bases respectively, the junction contains 15 bases. Including the terminal cysteine and phenylalanine, the CDR3 comprises 14 residues. The only DNA kept is the CDR3, 42 bases in frame from the first base. The germline V gene yields SGHRS for CDR1 and YFSETQ for CDR2. The library was prepared using 5' RACE. For sequencing, an Illumina HiSeq 2500 was employed. A second PCR of about 6 to 11 cycles was performed with a sample-barcoded 5' primer and a J-beta primer mix. A template-switch 5' adaptor carrying 12 random nucleotides introduced a unique molecular identifier onto each TCR beta cDNA molecule. Each sample yielded at least 2.5 million CDR3-containing paired-end reads. All of the RNA was converted into first-strand cDNA using the Mint cDNA synthesis kit, with a TRBC-specific oligonucleotide serving as the primer. All cDNA was treated with uracil-DNA glycosylase and then went through a first 18-cycle PCR with the universal primers M1SS and BC2_uni_R. The study's processing was this. Normalization of each sample was performed by random selection of 1 million high-quality reads, each carrying a distinct molecular identifier. Reads sharing molecular identifiers were discarded rather than binned into consensus sequences. MiTCR, with a Q25 quality threshold and the strictest error-elimination algorithm, was used for CDR3 identification, clonotype clustering and error correction. Lower-bound total TCR beta diversity was estimated with a nonparametric unseen species model using Euler transformation. TCRdb redid the processing of the public reads, applying fastp at Q25 and MiXCR, and retained in-frame beta chains. CDR3 protein sequences are deduplicated, and each keeps its most common genes and DNA. These V and J calls are TCRdb output, not the study's own analysis. The sample table lists some 1.7 million distinct CDR3 sequences, roughly 30% of them with a count of one. The top ten hold 7.7% of the sample.

This clonotype was counted between two and nine times. Its antigen specificity is not known. No base quality values were provided; no much bigger clone lies one nucleotide off. General conclusions and limits of the study: Donor CMV infection status was unknown, potentially confounding age-related changes in expanded clonotypes. As age increased, observed TCR beta diversity per million T cells dropped in a roughly linear way, and a significant reduction was already evident by age about 40. Since profiling was done on bulk unsorted PBMCs, naive and antigen-experienced compartments could not be conclusively compared. Estimates of total diversity based on one million sequenced T cells were regarded as lower bounds and as underestimates. Compared with the aged group, more naive CD4+ T cells, fewer expanded clones and increased TCR diversity were shown by the long-lived group, suggesting age selection. Observed TCR beta diversity correlated strongly with the percentage of naive T cells measured by flow cytometry.

Systemically healthy Caucasian individuals from Russia, over 30 in total and aged roughly 6 to 90 years, were included as donors. Each donor gave around 9.8 milliliters of peripheral blood, collected into EDTA-treated Vacutainer tubes. Ficoll-Paque density-gradient centrifugation was used to isolate PBMCs, with at least 7 million per sample. Trizol reagent was used to extract total RNA from PBMCs, with at least 6 micrograms per sample. The percentages of naive CD45RAhigh/CD27high T cells were determined by flow cytometry on a PBMC aliquot from every donor. The V and J segments used are TRBV5-1 and TRBJ1-2, with no confidently assigned D gene. The sequenced material came from blood. This receptor was obtained from a woman in her twenties or thirties in good health. The DNA sequence is given as TGCGCCAGCAACCGATATACGGGAGACTATGGCTACACCTTC. It codes for CASNRYTGDYGYTF.